The rows below give T cell receptor beta chains drawn from one sample of a study of T-cell memory formation after mild COVID-19. Each CDR3 protein gets one entry after TCRdb re-called the 5' RACE reads with MiXCR. The sample gives a few hundred thousand distinct CDR3 sequences, 15% to 20% of which show up once; 20% to 25% is in the top ten. Sequencing was done on a sample of PBMCs or a T cell subset sorted from them (not recorded which). These receptors were collected from a man between 18 and 29 years old who had mild COVID-19 (a few samples of this study predate the infection). Cell type and time point are not known. CDR3s include the opening cysteine and the closing phenylalanine or tryptophan. Fields, in order: D gene, J gene, clone size, V gene, CDR3 protein, CDR3 DNA. A D gene is named only where the DNA matches it firmly. Clone size is given for some rows only: seen once, a few or many times, or a class if the clone is expanded.

d_gene: TRBD2; j_gene: TRBJ2-3; abundance: many; v_gene: TRBV5-1; CDR3aa: CASSSGAGVDTDTQYF; CDR3nt: TGCGCCAGCAGTTCTGGAGCGGGGGTCGACACAGATACGCAGTATTTT
d_gene: NA; j_gene: TRBJ1-2; abundance: few; v_gene: TRBV12-3/TRBV12-4; CDR3aa: CASTQRGAAYGYTF; CDR3nt: TGTGCCAGCACCCAAAGGGGGGCTGCCTATGGCTACACCTTC
d_gene: TRBD1; j_gene: TRBJ1-2; abundance: NA; v_gene: TRBV9; CDR3aa: CASSSQTGGYGYTF; CDR3nt: TGTGCCAGCAGCTCACAGACAGGGGGTTATGGCTACACCTTC
d_gene: NA; j_gene: TRBJ2-7; abundance: NA; v_gene: TRBV7-6; CDR3aa: CASSFKEGGTYEQYF; CDR3nt: TGTGCCAGCAGCTTTAAGGAAGGCGGTACCTACGAGCAGTACTTC
d_gene: NA; j_gene: TRBJ2-2; abundance: few; v_gene: TRBV7-7; CDR3aa: CASSPAGQNTGELFF; CDR3nt: TGTGCTAGCAGCCCCGCCGGGCAGAACACCGGGGAGCTGTTTTTT
d_gene: NA; j_gene: TRBJ1-2; abundance: NA; v_gene: TRBV20-1; CDR3aa: CSARDLRGAVNYGYTF; CDR3nt: TGCAGTGCTAGAGATCTCCGGGGGGCCGTTAACTATGGCTACACCTTC
d_gene: NA; j_gene: TRBJ1-2; abundance: NA; v_gene: TRBV6-5; CDR3aa: CASSSSGLGYTF; CDR3nt: TGTGCCAGCAGTTCTTCCGGACTCGGCTACACCTTC
d_gene: NA; j_gene: TRBJ2-7; abundance: few; v_gene: TRBV4-1; CDR3aa: CASSQLRSSHSYEQYF; CDR3nt: TGCGCCAGCAGCCAATTGCGGTCCTCTCACTCCTACGAGCAGTACTTC
d_gene: TRBD1; j_gene: TRBJ1-4; abundance: few; v_gene: TRBV6-2/TRBV6-3; CDR3aa: CASSPGDRTDGANEKLFF; CDR3nt: TGTGCCAGCAGTCCCGGGGACAGGACCGACGGGGCTAATGAAAAACTGTTTTTT
d_gene: NA; j_gene: TRBJ2-2; abundance: NA; v_gene: TRBV12-3/TRBV12-4; CDR3aa: CASSLAARNTGELFF; CDR3nt: TGTGCCAGCAGTTTGGCGGCTAGGAACACCGGGGAGCTGTTTTTT
d_gene: NA; j_gene: TRBJ2-7; abundance: few; v_gene: TRBV27; CDR3aa: CASSSQSFGEQYF; CDR3nt: TGTGCCAGCAGTTCGCAAAGTTTCGGCGAGCAGTACTTC
d_gene: NA; j_gene: TRBJ2-6; abundance: NA; v_gene: TRBV5-1; CDR3aa: CASSSPVSGANVLTF; CDR3nt: TGCGCCAGCAGTTCCCCCGTAAGTGGGGCCAACGTCCTGACTTTC
d_gene: NA; j_gene: TRBJ1-2; abundance: NA; v_gene: TRBV12-3/TRBV12-4; CDR3aa: CASSRPGRADGYTF; CDR3nt: TGTGCCAGCAGCCGCCCGGGGAGAGCAGATGGCTACACCTTC
d_gene: NA; j_gene: TRBJ2-3; abundance: NA; v_gene: TRBV4-3; CDR3aa: CASSQVPGPASTDTQYF; CDR3nt: TGCGCCAGCAGCCAGGTACCGGGTCCCGCTAGCACAGATACGCAGTATTTT
d_gene: NA; j_gene: TRBJ1-6; abundance: NA; v_gene: TRBV9; CDR3aa: CASSVEDIPSPLHF; CDR3nt: TGTGCCAGCAGCGTAGAGGACATCCCCTCACCCCTCCACTTT
d_gene: TRBD2; j_gene: TRBJ2-1; abundance: NA; v_gene: TRBV7-8; CDR3aa: CASSHRQSSGGAYNEQFF; CDR3nt: TGTGCCAGCAGCCATAGACAAAGTAGCGGGGGGGCGTACAATGAGCAGTTCTTC
d_gene: TRBD1; j_gene: TRBJ2-1; abundance: few; v_gene: TRBV9; CDR3aa: CASSDPSTGGRINEQFF; CDR3nt: TGTGCCAGCAGCGACCCCTCTACAGGGGGTAGGATCAATGAGCAGTTCTTC
d_gene: NA; j_gene: TRBJ2-5; abundance: NA; v_gene: TRBV6-6; CDR3aa: CASGFRRGETQYF; CDR3nt: TGTGCCAGTGGGTTCCGGAGGGGAGAGACCCAGTACTTC
d_gene: TRBD2; j_gene: TRBJ2-1; abundance: few; v_gene: TRBV12-3/TRBV12-4; CDR3aa: CASSPLAGGPAYNEQFF; CDR3nt: TGTGCCAGCAGTCCACTAGCGGGGGGGCCGGCCTACAATGAGCAGTTCTTC
d_gene: TRBD2; j_gene: TRBJ2-3; abundance: NA; v_gene: TRBV7-3; CDR3aa: CASSRSGTSTDTQYF; CDR3nt: TGTGCCAGCAGTCGAAGCGGGACTAGCACAGATACGCAGTATTTT
d_gene: TRBD1; j_gene: TRBJ2-7; abundance: NA; v_gene: TRBV5-6; CDR3aa: CASSTGVEQYF; CDR3nt: TGTGCCAGCAGCACAGGGGTAGAGCAGTACTTC
d_gene: TRBD2; j_gene: TRBJ2-7; abundance: few; v_gene: TRBV10-3; CDR3aa: CAISASGGSYEQYF; CDR3nt: TGTGCCATCAGTGCTAGCGGGGGGTCCTACGAGCAGTACTTC
d_gene: NA; j_gene: TRBJ1-2; abundance: few; v_gene: TRBV27; CDR3aa: CASSLKQNYGYTF; CDR3nt: TGTGCCAGCAGTTTAAAACAGAACTATGGCTACACCTTC
d_gene: NA; j_gene: TRBJ2-3; abundance: NA; v_gene: TRBV23-1; CDR3aa: CASSPTQGSGTDTQYF; CDR3nt: TGCGCCAGCAGTCCCACACAGGGTTCGGGCACAGATACGCAGTATTTT
d_gene: NA; j_gene: TRBJ2-5; abundance: NA; v_gene: TRBV7-8; CDR3aa: CASSSPARLQKTQYF; CDR3nt: TGTGCCAGCAGCTCCCCGGCTAGACTCCAGAAGACCCAGTACTTC
d_gene: NA; j_gene: TRBJ1-4; abundance: NA; v_gene: TRBV5-6; CDR3aa: CASSLISGKNEKLFF; CDR3nt: TGTGCCAGCAGCTTGATTTCGGGCAAGAATGAAAAACTGTTTTTT
d_gene: TRBD1; j_gene: TRBJ1-1; abundance: NA; v_gene: TRBV7-2; CDR3aa: CASSLGTGNEAFF; CDR3nt: TGTGCCAGCAGCTTAGGGACAGGAAATGAAGCTTTCTTT
d_gene: NA; j_gene: TRBJ1-6; abundance: NA; v_gene: TRBV5-1; CDR3aa: CASSLQVGAIGNSPLHF; CDR3nt: TGCGCCAGCAGCTTGCAAGTCGGTGCAATCGGAAATTCACCCCTCCACTTT
d_gene: NA; j_gene: TRBJ2-3; abundance: few; v_gene: TRBV11-2; CDR3aa: CASSSLGGGATIISTDTQYF; CDR3nt: TGTGCCAGCAGCTCGCTAGGGGGCGGGGCTACCATAATAAGCACAGATACGCAGTATTTT
d_gene: NA; j_gene: TRBJ2-2; abundance: few; v_gene: TRBV5-1; CDR3aa: CASSLLGIYTGELFF; CDR3nt: TGCGCCAGCAGCTTACTAGGAATCTACACCGGGGAGCTGTTTTTT
d_gene: NA; j_gene: TRBJ2-3; abundance: many; v_gene: TRBV11-2; CDR3aa: CASSWRGGDTQYF; CDR3nt: TGTGCCAGCAGCTGGAGGGGGGGAGATACGCAGTATTTT
d_gene: NA; j_gene: TRBJ1-6; abundance: NA; v_gene: TRBV24-1; CDR3aa: CATFLRDSYNSPLHF; CDR3nt: TGTGCCACGTTTCTGCGGGACTCCTATAATTCACCCCTCCACTTT
d_gene: NA; j_gene: TRBJ1-2; abundance: NA; v_gene: TRBV6-2/TRBV6-3; CDR3aa: CASSSVDRSYGYTF; CDR3nt: TGTGCCAGCAGTTCCGTGGACAGATCCTATGGCTACACCTTC
d_gene: NA; j_gene: TRBJ2-1; abundance: NA; v_gene: TRBV3-1; CDR3aa: CASSQDLASPGHQFF; CDR3nt: TGTGCCAGCAGCCAAGATCTAGCATCCCCGGGACACCAGTTCTTC
d_gene: TRBD1; j_gene: TRBJ2-7; abundance: NA; v_gene: TRBV10-1; CDR3aa: CASSESIQGNDEQYF; CDR3nt: TGCGCCAGCAGTGAGTCGATACAGGGGAACGACGAGCAGTACTTC
d_gene: TRBD1; j_gene: TRBJ2-2; abundance: NA; v_gene: TRBV2; CDR3aa: CASRDRAAGELFF; CDR3nt: TGTGCCAGCAGGGACAGGGCTGCCGGGGAGCTGTTTTTT
d_gene: TRBD1; j_gene: TRBJ2-5; abundance: NA; v_gene: TRBV2; CDR3aa: CASSKRRTGETQYF; CDR3nt: TGTGCCAGCAGTAAAAGGCGGACAGGCGAGACCCAGTACTTC
d_gene: TRBD2; j_gene: TRBJ2-3; abundance: NA; v_gene: TRBV7-9; CDR3aa: CASTGGGTDTQYF; CDR3nt: TGTGCTAGCACGGGGGGAGGGACAGATACGCAGTATTTT
d_gene: NA; j_gene: TRBJ2-7; abundance: few; v_gene: TRBV4-1; CDR3aa: CASSQAGNPHLTWDEQYF; CDR3nt: TGCGCCAGCAGCCAAGCAGGTAACCCCCACCTAACTTGGGACGAGCAGTACTTC
d_gene: NA; j_gene: TRBJ1-2; abundance: once; v_gene: TRBV19; CDR3aa: CASGMGSYGYTF; CDR3nt: TGTGCCAGTGGTATGGGAAGTTATGGCTACACCTTC
d_gene: NA; j_gene: TRBJ2-1; abundance: NA; v_gene: TRBV20-1; CDR3aa: CSAPWTELGNEQFF; CDR3nt: TGCAGTGCCCCTTGGACAGAATTGGGGAATGAGCAGTTCTTC
d_gene: NA; j_gene: TRBJ2-5; abundance: many; v_gene: TRBV12-3/TRBV12-4; CDR3aa: CASSPRFVGETQYF; CDR3nt: TGTGCCAGCAGTCCCCGTTTTGTGGGGGAGACCCAGTACTTC
d_gene: NA; j_gene: TRBJ2-1; abundance: few; v_gene: TRBV4-2; CDR3aa: CASSPRDLAPRDEQFF; CDR3nt: TGTGCCAGCAGCCCCCGAGACCTTGCCCCAAGAGATGAGCAGTTCTTC
d_gene: TRBD1; j_gene: TRBJ2-3; abundance: once; v_gene: TRBV5-1; CDR3aa: CARSGTGFYGSADTQYF; CDR3nt: TGCGCCAGGTCCGGGACAGGATTTTATGGGTCTGCAGATACGCAGTATTTT
d_gene: TRBD1; j_gene: TRBJ2-2; abundance: few; v_gene: TRBV12-3/TRBV12-4; CDR3aa: CASSFRTGRVGELFF; CDR3nt: TGTGCCAGCAGTTTTAGGACAGGGAGAGTCGGGGAGCTGTTTTTT
d_gene: NA; j_gene: TRBJ2-7; abundance: NA; v_gene: TRBV4-2; CDR3aa: CASSQAGLDYEQYF; CDR3nt: TGTGCCAGCAGCCAAGCCGGACTCGACTACGAGCAGTACTTC
d_gene: NA; j_gene: TRBJ2-7; abundance: NA; v_gene: TRBV21-1; CDR3aa: CASKGGHPYEQYF; CDR3nt: TGTGCCAGCAAGGGAGGGCATCCCTACGAGCAGTACTTC
d_gene: NA; j_gene: TRBJ2-1; abundance: NA; v_gene: TRBV5-1; CDR3aa: CASGAQGLGGDEQFF; CDR3nt: TGCGCCAGCGGAGCTCAAGGGTTGGGGGGCGATGAGCAGTTCTTC
d_gene: NA; j_gene: TRBJ2-3; abundance: NA; v_gene: TRBV5-4; CDR3aa: CASSLGGAKGTQYF; CDR3nt: TGTGCCAGCAGCTTGGGAGGGGCAAAAGGTACGCAGTATTTT
d_gene: TRBD2; j_gene: TRBJ2-2; abundance: NA; v_gene: TRBV5-4; CDR3aa: CATGGTGELFF; CDR3nt: TGTGCCACGGGGGGGACCGGGGAGCTGTTTTTT
d_gene: TRBD1; j_gene: TRBJ1-5; abundance: NA; v_gene: TRBV7-6; CDR3aa: CASSSTVTGDQPQHF; CDR3nt: TGTGCCAGCAGCTCAACAGTTACAGGGGATCAGCCCCAGCATTTT
d_gene: NA; j_gene: TRBJ1-5; abundance: NA; v_gene: TRBV7-2; CDR3aa: CASSFEINQPQHF; CDR3nt: TGTGCCAGCAGCTTTGAAATCAATCAGCCCCAGCATTTT
d_gene: NA; j_gene: TRBJ2-5; abundance: NA; v_gene: TRBV3-1; CDR3aa: CASSHGQPETQYF; CDR3nt: TGTGCCAGCAGCCACGGGCAGCCAGAGACCCAGTACTTC
d_gene: NA; j_gene: TRBJ1-2; abundance: few; v_gene: TRBV6-1; CDR3aa: CASKDFSLEYYGYTF; CDR3nt: TGTGCCAGCAAGGACTTCTCCCTGGAATACTATGGCTACACCTTC
d_gene: TRBD2; j_gene: TRBJ2-5; abundance: NA; v_gene: TRBV10-2; CDR3aa: CASSDGYRVRGGRETQYF; CDR3nt: TGCGCCAGCAGTGATGGGTATAGAGTGCGGGGGGGCCGAGAGACCCAGTACTTC
d_gene: TRBD2; j_gene: TRBJ2-3; abundance: NA; v_gene: TRBV5-1; CDR3aa: CASRTSGGANTQYF; CDR3nt: TGCGCCAGCAGGACTAGCGGGGGGGCGAATACGCAGTATTTT
d_gene: NA; j_gene: TRBJ2-1; abundance: NA; v_gene: TRBV20-1; CDR3aa: CSAQRGLALNNEQFF; CDR3nt: TGCAGTGCCCAACGAGGGCTAGCGTTGAACAATGAGCAGTTCTTC